The clone carrying this T cell receptor beta chain was observed once. The data originate from a study of blood T cell repertoires in COVID-19. Overall study: The samples span acute and convalescent COVID-19 from the United States, Italy and Spain. PBMCs, B-cell-depleted T cells, or T cells were the source of the cDNA or gDNA that made up the material.

As processed by the authors: Amplifying reference gene primers gave estimates of nucleated cell counts. The table came from immunoSEQ multiplex PCR; TCRdb's copy has only in-frame clones and leaves some out. Clonal size and the V and J genes are those of that table, whereas D and trimming came from the DNA. The repertoire holds around 300,000 clones, with approximately 86% as singletons. Trimming removed 3 bases from V and 0 bases from J, with 19 bases in between. CDR1 SGHNT and CDR2 YYREEE come from the germline V gene (reference sequence). The CDR3 totals 18 residues. This chain links TRBV5-4 with TRBJ1-3; D is perhaps TRBD1 (5 bases). The receptor comes from a woman under 40 who had recovered from COVID-19. Sequencing used peripheral blood. This CDR3 reads CASSSRFGGLLSGNTIYF. CDR3 in DNA: TGTGCCAGCAGCTCACGTTTCGGGGGGTTGCTCTCTGGAAACACCATATATTTT.